The rows below give T cell receptor beta chains drawn from one sample of a study. TCRdb passed the reads through MiXCR, listing each CDR3 protein once. The data show about 15,000 distinct CDR3 sequences, approximately 34% seen once. What was sequenced was blood. These receptors all come from a human donor. The CDR3 runs from the conserved cysteine through the conserved F or W. D genes are given only for firm matches. Size tells how often a clone was seen (once, few, many) or the class of an expanded clone, and some rows leave it out.

>NA|TRBJ2-5|NA|TRBV29-1
CSAQGGGGETQYF
TGCAGCGCCCAGGGTGGTGGGGGAGAGACCCAGTACTTC
>medium-sized|TRBJ2-7|NA|TRBV4-2
CASSQVGLSGNYEQYF
TGTGCCAGCAGCCAAGTGGGCCTTAGTGGCAACTACGAGCAGTACTTC
>once|TRBJ1-3|NA|TRBV7-6
CASSSSISGRHGGSGNTIYF
TGTGCCAGCAGCAGTTCGATAAGCGGCCGCCATGGAGGGTCTGGAAACACCATATATTTT
>NA|TRBJ1-1|NA|TRBV4-1
CASSLTSPGTEAFF
TGCGCCAGCAGCCTTACAAGCCCAGGGACTGAAGCTTTCTTT
>few|TRBJ2-1|TRBD1|TRBV7-8
CASRSRTGSVGSNEQFF
TGTGCCAGCAGATCCCGGACAGGGTCGGTTGGTAGCAATGAGCAGTTCTTC
>medium-sized|TRBJ1-1|NA|TRBV4-3
CASSLQPATEAFF
TGCGCCAGCAGCCTGCAGCCAGCCACTGAAGCTTTCTTT
>NA|TRBJ2-7|TRBD1|TRBV4-3
CASSLQGNQPQQYF
TGCGCCAGCAGCTTACAGGGGAATCAGCCCCAGCAGTACTTC
>NA|TRBJ2-1|TRBD2|TRBV6-2/TRBV6-3
CASSYRPGLAGHNEQFF
TGTGCCAGCAGTTACCGTCCGGGACTAGCGGGACATAATGAGCAGTTCTTC
>medium-sized|TRBJ1-4|TRBD1|TRBV20-1
CSARDGTASNEKLFF
TGCAGTGCTAGAGATGGGACAGCTTCTAATGAAAAACTGTTTTTT
>many|TRBJ1-2|TRBD1|TRBV4-3
CASSQAQDRGLGGYTF
TGCGCCAGCAGCCAAGCTCAGGACAGGGGATTGGGTGGCTACACCTTC
>once|TRBJ2-7|NA|TRBV14
CASSQVAQYF
TGTGCCAGCAGCCAAGTAGCCCAGTACTTC
>medium-sized|TRBJ1-1|TRBD1|TRBV18
CASSSEQGARTEAFF
TGTGCCAGCTCATCCGAACAGGGGGCGAGAACTGAAGCTTTCTTT
>few|TRBJ2-3|TRBD1|TRBV5-5
CASSVESGGDTQYF
TGTGCCAGCAGCGTTGAATCAGGGGGAGATACGCAGTATTTT
>few|TRBJ2-7|NA|TRBV4-1
CASSPGSQGYNEQYF
TGCGCCAGCAGCCCTGGGTCTCAGGGTTACAATGAGCAGTACTTC
>NA|TRBJ2-1|TRBD2|TRBV18
CASSPLAGGGYNEQFF
TGTGCCAGCTCACCACTAGCGGGAGGAGGGTACAATGAGCAGTTCTTC
>many|TRBJ2-2|TRBD1|TRBV4-3
CASSRDRGLNTGELFF
TGCGCCAGCAGCCGCGACAGGGGGCTGAACACCGGGGAGCTGTTTTTT
>many|TRBJ1-6|TRBD1|TRBV5-1
CASSLYKSGGQGNSPLHF
TGCGCCAGCAGCTTGTACAAGTCCGGCGGACAGGGTAATTCACCCCTCCACTTT
>NA|TRBJ2-5|NA|TRBV25-1
CASSGQIQETQYF
TGTGCCAGCAGTGGACAGATACAGGAGACCCAGTACTTC
>few|TRBJ1-1|TRBD1|TRBV18
CASSQLAGGRNTEAFF
TGTGCCAGCTCACAACTCGCAGGGGGGCGGAACACTGAAGCTTTCTTT
>many|TRBJ1-2|NA|TRBV20-1
CSARGSGSKYGYTF
TGCAGTGCTAGAGGGTCTGGGAGCAAATATGGCTACACCTTC
>medium-sized|TRBJ1-1|NA|TRBV18
CASSPLGSTEAFF
TGTGCCAGCTCACCACTGGGCAGCACTGAAGCTTTCTTT
>NA|TRBJ1-2|TRBD1|TRBV4-3
CASSQRDRAVGYTF
TGCGCCAGCAGCCAAAGGGACAGGGCGGTTGGCTACACCTTC
>many|TRBJ1-5|NA|TRBV4-2
CASSQASTLAGPQHF
TGTGCCAGCAGCCAAGCCTCCACACTCGCTGGGCCCCAGCATTTT